The 8 T cell receptor beta chains reported below all come from one sample, sequenced in a study of blood T cell repertoires in COVID-19. Generated by immunoSEQ multiplex PCR, the TCRdb table keeps only in-frame clones and is missing some. The data show over 250,000 clones, 87% seen once. The sample comprised PBMCs or T cells enriched from blood (not recorded which). Source of these receptors: a woman aged 18-35 years who had recovered from COVID-19.

V gene TRBV15 combines with J gene TRBJ1-1, with no clear D. CDR1 and CDR2 (germline): LNHNV, YYDKDF (reference sequence). Trimming took off 4 bases at V and 4 bases at J, with 7 bases between the two ends. CDR3 length: 12 residues. The CDR3 here is CATSITSTEAFF. The CDR3 DNA reads as TGTGCCACCAGCATAACTAGCACTGAAGCTTTCTTT.

The chain employs TRBV9 and TRBJ2-5; weak D call: TRBD1 (5 bases). CDR1 and CDR2 from the germline V gene are SGDLS and YYNGEE. V lost 4 bases to trimming and J lost 7 bases, with 11 bases between them. The CDR3 has 12 amino acids. The CDR3: CASSSQGGTQYF. The CDR3 DNA sequence: TGTGCCAGCAGCTCCCAGGGTGGGACCCAGTACTTC.

The chain links TRBV19 to TRBJ2-3; the match to TRBD2 covers 8 bases. Germline loops: CDR1 LNHDA, CDR2 SQIVND (reference sequence). This CDR3 comprises 16 residues. Unmatched junction bases numbered 8, after V lost 4 bases and J lost 2 bases. The CDR3 DNA reads TGTGCCAGTAGTACCTCTGCGGGGGGTACCACAGATACGCAGTATTTT. It specifies CASSTSAGGTTDTQYF.

This rearrangement joins TRBV2 to TRBJ1-1; possible D gene TRBD1, 6 bases. This CDR3 has 14 amino acids. CDR1 is SNHLY and CDR2 is FYNNEI in the germline V gene. Deletions cut 6 bases from V and 6 bases from J, with 17 bases between. This chain's CDR3 is CASSATGSPAEAFF. DNA of the CDR3: TGTGCCAGCAGCGCGACAGGCTCGCCCGCTGAAGCTTTCTTT.

The chain employs TRBV30 and TRBJ1-1; D gene uncertain. This CDR3 region has 14 residues. Trimming removed 0 bases at V and 5 bases at J, with 13 bases between. CDR1 and CDR2 from the germline V gene are GTSNPN and SVGIG (reference sequence). The CDR3 bases are TGTGCCTGGAGTGTGGAAGGGAGGAGGACTGAAGCTTTCTTT. Protein: CAWSVEGRRTEAFF.

The rearrangement links TRBV4-3 to TRBJ2-7; D may be TRBD2 (6 bases). Looked up from germline, CDR1 is LGHNA and CDR2 is YSLEER. V gave up 0 bases and J gave up 2 bases, with 11 bases separating them. CDR3 length: 15 residues. CDR3 nucleotide sequence: TGCGCCAGCAGCCAAGATGGCGGCGGGGCCTACGAGCAGTACTTC. It translates to CASSQDGGGAYEQYF.

V gene TRBV6-5 combines with J gene TRBJ1-1; the D is unclear. Germline assignment: CDR1 MNHEY and CDR2 SVGAGI. V dropped 6 bases and J dropped 6 bases, with 8 bases sitting between them. This CDR3 is 11 amino acids long. The CDR3 sequence: CASRAVAEAFF. CDR3 DNA sequence: TGTGCCAGCAGAGCGGTGGCTGAAGCTTTCTTT.

The chain combines TRBV10-3 with TRBJ2-7, with 7 bases that match TRBD1. The CDR3 has 14 amino acids. With 4 bases clipped from V and 4 bases from J, the junction kept 7 bases outside the gene matches. The V gene's germline CDR1 is ENHRY and CDR2 SYGVKD. CDR3 DNA: TGTGCCATCAGTGGCCCGGGACAGAAGTACGAGCAGTACTTC. It translates to CAISGPGQKYEQYF.